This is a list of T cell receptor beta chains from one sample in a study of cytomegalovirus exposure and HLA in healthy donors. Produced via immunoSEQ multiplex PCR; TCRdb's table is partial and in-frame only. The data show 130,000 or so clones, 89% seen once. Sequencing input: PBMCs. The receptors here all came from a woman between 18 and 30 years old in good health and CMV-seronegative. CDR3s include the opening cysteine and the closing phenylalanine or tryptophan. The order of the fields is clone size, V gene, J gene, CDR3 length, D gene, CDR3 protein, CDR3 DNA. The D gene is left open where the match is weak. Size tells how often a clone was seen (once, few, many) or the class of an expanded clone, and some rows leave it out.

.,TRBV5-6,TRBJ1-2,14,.,CASSSTQGAYGYTF,TGTGCCAGCAGCTCAACACAGGGAGCCTATGGCTACACCTTC
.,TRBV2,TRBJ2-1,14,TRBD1,CASPLEGATHKQFF,TGTGCCAGCCCTTTAGAGGGGGCGACCCACAAGCAGTTCTTC
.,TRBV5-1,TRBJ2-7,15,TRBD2,CASSLTSGDSYEQYF,TGCGCCAGCAGCTTGACTAGCGGGGACTCCTACGAGCAGTACTTC
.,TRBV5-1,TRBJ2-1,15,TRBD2,CASSGAGGLVNEQFF,TGCGCCAGCAGCGGAGCGGGGGGGCTTGTCAATGAGCAGTTCTTC
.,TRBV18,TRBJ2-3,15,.,CASSPGFGEKDTQYF,TGTGCCAGCTCACCAGGGTTTGGGGAGAAAGATACGCAGTATTTT
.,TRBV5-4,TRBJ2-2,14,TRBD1,CASSTDRGPRELFF,TGTGCCAGCAGCACGGACAGGGGCCCCCGGGAGCTGTTTTTT
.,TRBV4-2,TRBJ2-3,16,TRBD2,CASSQDPSGRADTQYF,TGTGCCAGCAGCCAAGATCCTAGCGGGAGGGCAGATACGCAGTATTTT
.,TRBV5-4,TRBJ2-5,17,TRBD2,CASSFGSSGGATETQYF,TGTGCCAGCAGCTTCGGGTCTAGCGGGGGGGCCACAGAGACCCAGTACTTC
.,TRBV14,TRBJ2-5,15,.,CASSQSFGYQETQYF,TGTGCCAGCAGCCAATCTTTCGGGTACCAAGAGACCCAGTACTTC
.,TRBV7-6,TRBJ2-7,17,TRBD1,CASSLGRVGDRNYEQYF,TGTGCCAGCAGCTTAGGCAGGGTCGGGGACAGAAACTACGAGCAGTACTTC
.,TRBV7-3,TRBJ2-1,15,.,CASSSSGAKENEQFF,TGTGCCAGCAGCTCTTCTGGGGCGAAGGAAAATGAGCAGTTCTTC
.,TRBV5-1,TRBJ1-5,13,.,CASSPTPGEPQHF,TGCGCCAGCAGCCCCACACCCGGGGAGCCCCAGCATTTT
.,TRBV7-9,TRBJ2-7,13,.,CASSFFSGYEQYF,TGTGCCAGCAGCTTTTTTAGCGGCTACGAGCAGTACTTC
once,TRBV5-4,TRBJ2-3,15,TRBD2,CASSFGGGRADTQYF,TGTGCCAGCAGCTTCGGCGGGGGGCGGGCAGATACGCAGTATTTT
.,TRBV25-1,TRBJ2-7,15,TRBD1,CASSSSRTGYYEQYF,TGTGCCAGCAGCTCTTCACGGACAGGATACTACGAGCAGTACTTC
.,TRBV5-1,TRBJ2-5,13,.,CASSLQGGETQYF,TGCGCCAGCAGCTTGCAGGGTGGGGAGACCCAGTACTTC
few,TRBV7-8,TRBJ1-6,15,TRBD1,CASSTTGDRYSPLHF,TGTGCCAGCAGCACGACAGGGGATAGGTATTCACCCCTCCACTTT
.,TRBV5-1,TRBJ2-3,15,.,CASSLDRGGVDTQYF,TGCGCCAGCAGCTTGGACCGCGGGGGCGTAGATACGCAGTATTTT
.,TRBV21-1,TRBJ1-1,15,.,CASSTPDRGTTEAFF,TGTGCCAGCAGCACTCCGGACAGGGGGACCACTGAAGCTTTCTTT
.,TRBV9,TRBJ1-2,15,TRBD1,CASSVGDRGGSGYTF,TGTGCCAGCAGCGTAGGAGACAGGGGAGGCAGTGGCTACACCTTC
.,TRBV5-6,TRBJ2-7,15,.,CASSFRGTLTYEQYF,TGTGCCAGCAGCTTCAGGGGTACACTGACCTACGAGCAGTACTTC
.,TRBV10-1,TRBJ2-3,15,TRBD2,CASSARLAPPHTQYF,TGCGCCAGCAGTGCCAGACTAGCGCCACCACATACGCAGTATTTT
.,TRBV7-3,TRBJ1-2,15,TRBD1,CASGEGTGANYGYTF,TGTGCCAGCGGAGAAGGGACAGGGGCGAACTATGGCTACACCTTC
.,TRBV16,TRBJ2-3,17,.,CASSHRPGEPRLDTQYF,TGTGCCAGCAGCCACCGTCCGGGAGAACCAAGGCTAGATACGCAGTATTTT
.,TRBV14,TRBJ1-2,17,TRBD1,CASSQVGRGRFSYGYTF,TGTGCCAGCAGCCAAGTTGGCAGGGGGCGGTTTTCCTATGGCTACACCTTC
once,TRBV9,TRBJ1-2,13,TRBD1,CASSGDRADGYTF,TGTGCCAGCAGCGGAGACAGGGCAGACGGCTACACCTTC
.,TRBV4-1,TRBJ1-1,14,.,CASSQDSRGTEAFF,TGCGCCAGCAGCCAAGATTCAAGGGGAACTGAAGCTTTCTTT
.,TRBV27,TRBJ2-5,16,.,CASSFIRGEWKETQYF,TGTGCCAGCAGTTTTATTCGTGGGGAGTGGAAAGAGACCCAGTACTTC